Below, 18 T cell receptor beta chains from the same sample are listed, as sequenced in a study of cytomegalovirus exposure and HLA in healthy donors. PCR was performed using 60 Vbeta and 13 Jbeta primers. This table comes from immunoSEQ multiplex PCR, and its TCRdb copy is limited to in-frame clones, with some not included. The sample lists tens of thousands of clones; approximately 66% were seen once. Sequencing was done on a sample of PBMCs. The receptor source for this set is a man aged 45-65 years in good health and CMV-seropositive.

The chain carries TRBV28 and TRBJ1-6; possibly TRBD1 for D (5 bases). The CDR3 extends over 13 amino acids. Trimming left V 4 bases short and J 10 bases short, with 11 bases between. Germline V gives CDR1 MDHEN, CDR2 SYDVKM. The CDR3 DNA reads as TGTGCCAGCAGTTCTGGGGCTGGCTCACCCCTCCACTTT. Its translation: CASSSGAGSPLHF.

The gene calls are TRBV5-1 and TRBJ2-1; 7 positions agree with TRBD2. J gave up 4 bases and V 2 bases, and 0 bases lay outside the gene matches. The CDR3 contains 13 residues. CDR1 is SGHRS and CDR2 is YFSETQ in the germline V gene. The CDR3 DNA is TGCGCCAGCAGCTTACTAGCGTACAATGAGCAGTTCTTC. Translated: CASSLLAYNEQFF. The entire variable domain, with the rest obtained from reference TRBV5-1 and TRBJ2-1, is as follows: KAGVTQTPRYLIKTRGQQVTLSCSPISGHRSVSWYQQTPGQGLQFLFEYFSETQRNKGNFPGRFSGRQFSNSRSEMNVSTLELGDSALYLCASSLLAYNEQFFGPGTRLTVL.

The V call is TRBV6-5, the J call TRBJ2-3, with TRBD2 identical over 12 bases. Losses at the gene ends were 5 bases for V and 6 bases for J; bases not matched to a gene: 6. Germline CDR1 reads MNHEY; CDR2 reads SVGAGI. The CDR3 runs 15 residues. The CDR3 reads CASSRTSGGIDTQYF. The CDR3 bases are TGTGCCAGCAGTCGTACTAGCGGGGGGATCGATACGCAGTATTTT.

The chain combines TRBV7-9 with TRBJ2-3; maybe TRBD2 (5 bases). The CDR3 is made up of 14 amino acids. CDR1 is SEHNR and CDR2 is FQNEAQ in the germline V gene (reference sequence). V was clipped by 1 base and J by 0 bases, with 5 bases between them. CDR3 protein: CASSLGTSTDTQYF. For the CDR3, the DNA is TGTGCCAGCAGCTTAGGGACTAGCACAGATACGCAGTATTTT. Combining the CDR3 with reference TRBV7-9 and TRBJ2-3 gives the whole variable domain DTGVSQNPRHKITKRGQNVTFRCDPISEHNRLYWYRQTLGQGPEFLTYFQNEAQLEKSRLLSDRFSAERPKGSFSTLEIQRTEQGDSAMYLCASSLGTSTDTQYFGPGTRLTVL.

The chain combines TRBV30 with TRBJ2-7; D remains ambiguous. Germline CDR1 and CDR2: GTSNPN and SVGIG (reference sequence). The CDR3 covers 12 residues. The V gene lost 3 bases and the J gene lost 2 bases, with 8 bases spanning the gap. In DNA form, the CDR3 reads TGTGCCTGGAGGAGGATGACCTACGAGCAGTACTTC. Encoded protein: CAWRRMTYEQYF.

The CDR3 DNA is TGTGCCAGCAGAACAGGGGGCTCATCTGGAAACACCATATATTTT. This sequence encodes CASRTGGSSGNTIYF. The chain couples TRBV6-5 to TRBJ1-3, with 9 bases lining up with TRBD1. V gave up 6 bases and J gave up 1 base; unmatched junction bases: 4. The V gene's germline CDR1 is MNHEY and CDR2 SVGAGI. There are 15 residues in the CDR3.

The V gene is TRBV29-1, the J gene TRBJ2-7, with TRBD1 matching 9 bases. The CDR3 is made up of 11 amino acids. The germline V gene encodes CDR1 SQVTM and CDR2 ANQGSEA. J gave up 7 bases and V 6 bases, and 4 bases lay outside the gene matches. The CDR3: CSVNRGLEQYF. The DNA for the CDR3 is TGCAGCGTAAACAGGGGGCTAGAGCAGTACTTC.

The rearrangement uses TRBV4-2 and TRBJ1-6, with TRBD1 identical over 12 bases. This CDR3 contains 16 residues. J lost 9 bases, V lost 0 bases, and 3 bases had no gene match. CDR1 is LGHNA, CDR2 YNFKEQ, per germline. CDR3 sequence reads: CASSQEGQGAASPLHF. CDR3 nucleotide sequence: TGTGCCAGCAGCCAAGAGGGACAGGGGGCTGCTTCACCCCTCCACTTT.

The chain combines TRBV4-1 with TRBJ2-3; D gene uncertain. The CDR3 loop spans 16 amino acids. V was pared by 0 bases and J by 1 base, with 11 bases between. Germline CDR1 MGHRA, CDR2 YSYEKL. This chain's CDR3 is CASSQDAQLGTDTQYF. The CDR3 DNA follows: TGCGCCAGCAGCCAAGATGCCCAACTCGGCACAGATACGCAGTATTTT.

This clone has just a few counts. The chain carries TRBV11-3 and TRBJ2-2; a weak D match, TRBD2 (6 bases). From germline, CDR1 is SGHNT and CDR2 YENEEA. V was trimmed by 5 bases and J by 5 bases, leaving 21 bases between them. The CDR3 length is 17 residues. CDR3 region: CASSPAAQSGGTGELFF. The CDR3 bases are TGTGCCAGCAGCCCCGCAGCCCAGAGTGGAGGGACCGGGGAGCTGTTTTTT.

The chain couples TRBV11-2 to TRBJ1-5, with TRBD1 matching 9 bases. The CDR3 sequence is 15 residues long. In germline, CDR1 is SGHAT, CDR2 FQNNGV. V shed 1 base, J shed 7 bases, and the junction held 5 bases outside the gene matches. CDR3 DNA sequence: TGTGCCAGCAGCTTAGGTGGGACAGGGCACCAGCCCCAGCATTTT. This encodes CASSLGGTGHQPQHF.

This clone came up a few times. The chain carries TRBV7-9 and TRBJ2-3; TRBD1 aligns across 7 bases. The V and J ends lost 3 bases and 1 base, in that order; junction bases with no gene match: 1. The CDR3 is 14 residues long. Germline CDR1 and CDR2: SEHNR and FQNEAQ (reference sequence). Here the CDR3 DNA reads TGTGCCAGCAGCTTTGGACAGGGCACAGATACGCAGTATTTT. Translated, it gives CASSFGQGTDTQYF.

This rearrangement joins TRBV19 to TRBJ1-6, with TRBD1 matching over 7 bases. The CDR3 runs 14 residues. The trim removed 5 bases at V and 7 bases at J, leaving 5 bases unmatched. CDR1 and CDR2 from the germline V gene are LNHDA and SQIVND (reference sequence). The CDR3 coding sequence is TGTGCCAGTAGTGGGACAGTTCGGAATTCACCCCTCCACTTT. Protein product: CASSGTVRNSPLHF.

The chain recombines TRBV29-1 with TRBJ1-2; D not resolved. Germline values: CDR1 SQVTM, CDR2 ANQGSEA. Trimming removed 5 bases at V and 2 bases at J, with 6 bases between. This CDR3 comprises 11 residues. This CDR3 is CSVTLNYGYTF. CDR3 DNA: TGCAGCGTTACCCTAAACTATGGCTACACCTTC.

The chain carries TRBV29-1 and TRBJ1-2, with TRBD1 identical over 7 bases. CDR3 size: 12 residues. After removal of 3 bases from V and 5 bases from J, the junction contained 3 bases not matched to a gene. Germline V gene sequence: CDR1 SQVTM, CDR2 ANQGSEA. In nucleotides, the CDR3 is TGCAGCGTTGAGGAGGGGGCGTATGGCTACACCTTC. Its protein product is CSVEEGAYGYTF.

V and J are TRBV5-6 and TRBJ1-1, with D tentatively TRBD1 (6 bases). Germline V lookup: CDR1 SGHDT, CDR2 YYEEEE. V was pared by 3 bases and J by 3 bases, with 12 bases between. The CDR3 is 14 residues long. For the CDR3, the DNA is TGTGCCAGCAGCTCCCCTTGGGGGCACACTGAAGCTTTCTTT. Its protein is CASSSPWGHTEAFF.

This chain uses TRBV9 with TRBJ2-3, with D possibly TRBD2 on 7 matching bases. V was shortened by 3 bases and J by 1 base, with 18 bases between the two germline ends. CDR3 length equals 17 residues. CDR1 and CDR2 from the germline V gene are SGDLS and YYNGEE. The CDR3 DNA reads as TGTGCCAGCAGCGAGGGGGTTGGGGGGGGAGGCACAGATACGCAGTATTTT. This codes for CASSEGVGGGGTDTQYF.

The table lists this clone with a few counts. V is TRBV15 and J is TRBJ2-2, with a weak D call TRBD2 (7 bases). The ends were cut back, 0 bases at V and 1 base at J, with 12 bases in the middle. The germline CDR1 and CDR2 sequences are LNHNV and YYDKDF (reference sequence). The CDR3 contains 17 residues. CDR3 region: CATSRDAGARNTGELFF. CDR3 DNA sequence: TGTGCCACCAGCAGAGACGCGGGGGCCAGGAACACCGGGGAGCTGTTTTTT.